One sample yielded the 26 T cell receptor beta chains listed below, sequenced in a study of human T cells and chemical hapten exposure. Time point in this sample: patch test 3, about 24 weeks after DPC sensitization. Regarding treatment: therapeutic diphenylcyclopropenone sensitization with weekly scalp DPC. TCRdb ran MiXCR on the RACE reads and lists one entry per CDR3 protein. The table lists under 200,000 distinct CDR3 sequences, about a quarter of them singletons. Sequences were derived from whole blood, sampled in connection with sensitization to the hapten diphenylcyclopropenone (DPC). All receptors come from a young woman with alopecia areata. Some clones in this sample may be carry-over from other donors' samples.

The chain couples TRBV18 to TRBJ1-5; 8 bases fit TRBD1. Germline lookup yields CDR1 KGHSH and CDR2 LQKENI. The CDR3 spans 16 residues. The junction had 7 bases not matched to a gene; V was cut back by 3 bases and J by 3 bases. CDR3 nucleotide sequence: TGTGCCAGCTCACCTGCCGGGACAGGCCCCAATCAGCCCCAGCATTTT. Translation: CASSPAGTGPNQPQHF.

This clonotype came up a few times. Germline and junction disagree at one end, which may indicate a read error. The chain carries TRBV29-1 and TRBJ1-3; D gene unclear. The CDR3 length is 11 residues. Germline V gene data show CDR1 as SQVTM and CDR2 as ANQGSEA. The CDR3 loop reads CGSNEGNTIYF. The CDR3 nucleotides are TGTGGCTCCAACGAGGGAAACACCATATATTTT.

J is TRBJ2-3 and V is TRBV15; D unresolved. This CDR3 is built from 13 residues. Germline values: CDR1 LNHNV, CDR2 YYDKDF (reference sequence). Trimming cost V 1 base and J 6 bases, with 8 bases left between them. CDR3 amino acids: CATSRVDVDTQYF. The CDR3 region has the DNA TGTGCCACCAGCAGAGTGGACGTCGATACGCAGTATTTT.

The chain employs TRBV7-2 and TRBJ2-2, with D perhaps matching TRBD2 (5 bases). The CDR3 has 16 residues. From germline, CDR1 is SGHTA and CDR2 FQGNSA. V shed 5 bases and J shed 0 bases, with 13 bases lying between them. Here the CDR3 reads CASSPRGSPNTGELFF. The CDR3 coding sequence is TGTGCCAGCAGCCCAAGAGGGAGTCCGAACACCGGGGAGCTGTTTTTT.

There are a few counts of this clonotype. The CDR3 nucleotides read TGTGCCAGCAGCCAGGGATCTGGCTACACCTTC. Translated: CASSQGSGYTF. The chain couples TRBV9 to TRBJ1-2; maybe TRBD1 (5 bases). This CDR3 has 11 amino acids. CDR1 is SGDLS, CDR2 YYNGEE, per germline. Trimming stripped 4 bases from V and 7 bases from J, with 8 bases between. Supplemented by reference TRBV9 and TRBJ1-2, the full variable domain reads DSGVTQTPKHLITATGQRVTLRCSPRSGDLSVYWYQQSLDQGLQFLIQYYNGEERAKGNILERFSAQQFPDLHSELNLSSLELGDSALYFCASSQGSGYTFGSGTRLTVV.

The chain is built from TRBV20-1 and TRBJ1-2; 7 bases are a match to TRBD1. The CDR3 is 12 amino acids. Trimming took 4 bases from V and 4 from J; bases not matched to a gene: 3. Per the germline V gene, CDR1 is DFQATT and CDR2 is SNEGSKA (reference sequence). The chain's CDR3 is CSANWDSYGYTF. The CDR3 nucleotides are TGCAGTGCTAACTGGGACAGCTATGGCTACACCTTC.

This clonotype occurred many times. The CDR3 nucleotides read TGTGCCAGCAGCCGCCAAAGGGACAGAGGCGGCACTGAAGCTTTCTTT. Translating gives CASSRQRDRGGTEAFF. The chain has TRBV12-3 or TRBV12-4 and TRBJ1-1, with TRBD1 matching over 7 bases. This CDR3 contains 16 residues. The V segment lost 6 bases and the J segment 4 bases; nucleotides outside the gene matches: 14.

The chain uses TRBV25-1 and TRBJ2-3, with TRBD2 matching 10 bases. The germline CDR1 and CDR2 sequences are MGHDK and SYGVNS. The ends lost 4 bases at V and 0 bases at J; junction bases unmatched: 10. The CDR3 totals 18 residues. The CDR3 is CASSVPSGGPASTDTQYF. The DNA for the CDR3 is TGTGCCAGCAGTGTTCCTAGCGGGGGCCCCGCTAGCACAGATACGCAGTATTTT.

The chain carries TRBV12-3 or TRBV12-4 and TRBJ1-1; D is undetermined. The CDR3 is 13 residues long. Trimming stripped 3 bases from V and 2 bases from J, with 7 bases between. In DNA, the CDR3 is TGTGCCAGCAGTTTGTTCGCCAACACTGAAGCTTTCTTT. Translation gives CASSLFANTEAFF.

The CDR3 reads CASRAGEYQPQHF. Here the CDR3 DNA reads TGTGCCAGTAGGGCGGGGGAGTATCAGCCCCAGCATTTT. The J gene is TRBJ1-5, the V gene TRBV19, with a weak D call TRBD1 (5 bases). The CDR3 runs to 13 residues. Per the germline V gene, CDR1 is LNHDA and CDR2 is SQIVND (reference sequence). Trimming pared 6 bases from V and 5 bases from J, leaving 11 bases between.

The chain joins TRBV20-1 to TRBJ1-1; D may be TRBD1 (5 bases). Trimming pared 6 bases from V and 10 bases from J, leaving 12 bases between. Germline CDR1 reads DFQATT; CDR2 reads SNEGSKA (reference sequence). This CDR3 has 10 residues. This chain's CDR3 is CSAEGNGAFF. The CDR3 coding sequence is TGCAGTGCCGAGGGGAATGGAGCTTTCTTT.

This clonotype was picked up a small number of times. The chain combines TRBV3-1 with TRBJ1-1, with no clear D. CDR1 and CDR2 from the germline V gene are LGHDT and YNNKEL (reference sequence). V shed 1 base and J shed 3 bases, with 6 bases lying between them. The CDR3 extends over 13 amino acids. CDR3 in amino acids: CASSQAQYTEAFF. As DNA, the CDR3 is TGTGCCAGCAGCCAAGCACAATACACTGAAGCTTTCTTT.

This clonotype was counted only a few times. The genes are TRBV10-2 and TRBJ2-6, with unresolved D. V lost 4 bases and J 0 bases, leaving 7 bases between the germline ends. This CDR3 comprises 15 residues. Germline V gene sequence: CDR1 WSHSY, CDR2 SAAADI. In nucleotides, the CDR3 is TGCGCCAGCAGTGGGGCGGCCTCTGGGGCCAACGTCCTGACTTTC. Encoded protein: CASSGAASGANVLTF.

This sequence joins TRBV7-2 and TRBJ1-1; TRBD1 aligns across 8 bases. Looked up from germline, CDR1 is SGHTA and CDR2 is FQGNSA. J gave up 7 bases and V 5 bases, and 3 bases lay outside the gene matches. The CDR3 runs 12 residues. The CDR3 here is CASSRTGIEAFF. The DNA for the CDR3 is TGTGCCAGCAGCCGGACAGGGATTGAAGCTTTCTTT.

The genes are TRBV2 and TRBJ1-1; D is uncertain. V was trimmed by 5 bases and J by 0 bases, leaving 7 bases between them. This CDR3 spans 13 amino acids. Germline CDR1 and CDR2: SNHLY and FYNNEI. The CDR3 DNA is TGTGCCAGCAGTATTACAGTGAACACTGAAGCTTTCTTT. Its protein product is CASSITVNTEAFF.

The rearrangement uses TRBV3-1 and TRBJ1-1; no clear D gene. Germline assignment: CDR1 LGHDT and CDR2 YNNKEL (reference sequence). This CDR3 is 12 amino acids long. V was cut by 1 base and J by 8 bases, with 8 bases left in between. CDR3 sequence (DNA): TGTGCCAGCAGCCAAGTACGCCACGAAGCTTTCTTT. Residues: CASSQVRHEAFF.

This clonotype was seen more than once but under ten times. The V and J genes are TRBV6-1 and TRBJ2-6; D remains unclear. The V and J ends lost 1 base and 3 bases respectively, with 4 bases between them. The CDR3 extends over 14 amino acids. CDR1 and CDR2 (germline): MNHNS, SASEGT. CDR3 residues: CASSEGDGANVLTF. DNA of the CDR3: TGTGCCAGCAGTGAAGGGGATGGGGCCAACGTCCTGACTTTC.

The chain joins TRBV20-1 to TRBJ1-2, with D possibly matching TRBD1 (6 bases). The germline CDR1 and CDR2 sequences are DFQATT and SNEGSKA (reference sequence). This CDR3 has 13 amino acids. V gave up 5 bases and J gave up 2 bases, with 12 bases separating them. CDR3 residues: CSAGRGSNYGYTF. The CDR3 DNA reads as TGCAGTGCTGGCAGGGGCAGCAACTATGGCTACACCTTC.

The chain recombines TRBV5-1 with TRBJ2-7; 9 nucleotides line up with TRBD1. Germline V gives CDR1 SGHRS, CDR2 YFSETQ. This CDR3 contains 14 residues. V lost 3 bases to trimming and J lost 7 bases; unmatched junction nucleotides: 8. CDR3 nucleotide sequence: TGCGCCAGCAGCTCCGGGGGGACAGGGCTAGAGCAGTACTTC. It translates to CASSSGGTGLEQYF.

This clonotype showed up just a few times. An end of the junction does not agree with germline; a read error may underlie this. V and J are TRBV7-2 and TRBJ2-3; TRBD2 agrees at 7 bases. The CDR3 covers 19 residues. Germline CDR1 reads SGHTA; CDR2 reads FQGNSA. This CDR3 reads CASTLRPPGAGYSTDTQYF. DNA for the CDR3: TGTGCCAGCACCTTAAGGCCACCAGGAGCGGGATATAGCACAGATACGCAGTATTTT.

This clonotype came up a few times. The chain's CDR3 is CASTLGGAKNIQYF. CDR3 DNA: TGTGCCAGCACCCTAGGAGGAGCCAAAAACATTCAGTACTTC. The chain joins TRBV28 to TRBJ2-4, with D possibly matching TRBD2 (5 bases). The CDR3 is 14 amino acids. The ends were cut back, 7 bases at V and 0 bases at J, with 10 bases in the middle. Germline CDR1 and CDR2: MDHEN and SYDVKM. Using reference TRBV28 and TRBJ2-4 for the parts outside the CDR3, the full variable domain is DVKVTQSSRYLVKRTGEKVFLECVQDMDHENMFWYRQDPGLGLRLIYFSYDVKMKEKGDIPEGYSVSREKKERFSLILESASTNQTSMYLCASTLGGAKNIQYFGAGTRLSVL.

This clonotype was detected a few times. The J gene is TRBJ2-3, the V gene TRBV2, with TRBD1 identical over 11 bases. With V trimmed by 6 bases and J by 3 bases, 2 bases remained unmatched. Per the germline V gene, CDR1 is SNHLY and CDR2 is FYNNEI. The CDR3 covers 14 residues. CDR3: CASRDRGRTDTQYF. The CDR3 DNA reads as TGTGCCAGCAGGGACAGGGGGCGAACAGATACGCAGTATTTT.

The genes are TRBV27 and TRBJ2-7; D is unclear. Germline V gene sequence: CDR1 MNHEY, CDR2 SMNVEV (reference sequence). Deletions cut 0 bases from V and 7 bases from J, with 16 bases between. CDR3 length equals 15 residues. The CDR3 here is CASSLSVGDPREQYF. As DNA, the CDR3 is TGTGCCAGCAGTTTATCAGTTGGCGATCCCAGGGAGCAGTACTTC.

The V call is TRBV10-2, the J call TRBJ2-5, with 8 nucleotides matching TRBD2. The germline V gene encodes CDR1 WSHSY and CDR2 SAAADI. The CDR3 loop spans 15 amino acids. The junction had 3 bases not matched to a gene; V was cut back by 2 bases and J by 1 base. DNA of the CDR3: TGCGCCAGCAGTGAGGCGGGGGGACTCCAAGAGACCCAGTACTTC. Its translation is CASSEAGGLQETQYF.

The CDR3: CASGAPGNEKLFF. The DNA for the CDR3 is TGTGCCAGCGGCGCTCCGGGGAATGAAAAACTGTTTTTT. This chain connects TRBV4-2 to TRBJ1-4; D remains ambiguous. V was trimmed by 8 bases and J by 5 bases, leaving 12 bases between them. The V gene's germline CDR1 is LGHNA and CDR2 YNFKEQ. The CDR3 consists of 13 residues.

The chain couples TRBV7-9 to TRBJ2-1; 10 nucleotides agree with TRBD2. The V segment lost 4 bases and the J segment 8 bases; nucleotides outside the gene matches: 8. The CDR3 consists of 15 residues. Per the germline V gene, CDR1 is SEHNR and CDR2 is FQNEAQ (reference sequence). CDR3 DNA: TGTGCCAGCAGCTCGAAGCGGGGGGGCATACATGAGCAGTTCTTC. Residues: CASSSKRGGIHEQFF.